These 12 T cell receptor beta chains were sequenced from one sample in a study of blood T cell repertoires in COVID-19 (dated by TCRdb to the early 2020s). Library method: the immunoSEQ multiplex PCR assay. What TCRdb holds here is the immuneACCESS table cut down to in-frame rearrangements. Part of the clones is not present; checked against another copy, under half of the missing clones reflect an unresolved V gene, and the others are unexplained. For this sample the table gives tens of thousands of clones, of which around 80% were detected only once. 10% to 15% of the sample comes from the top ten. The material sequenced was peripheral blood. Every receptor here comes from a human donor in a cohort sampled during active COVID-19.

V usage is TRBV4-1 and J usage is TRBJ2-1, with 10 bases fitting TRBD2. The V and J ends lost 3 bases and 4 bases, in that order; junction bases with no gene match: 3. Looked up from germline, CDR1 is MGHRA and CDR2 is YSYEKL. There are 15 residues in the CDR3. The CDR3 loop is CASSQTSGLYNEQFF. CDR3 in DNA: TGCGCCAGCAGCCAGACTAGCGGGCTATACAATGAGCAGTTCTTC.

The chain couples TRBV30 to TRBJ2-3, with 8 bases aligning to TRBD2. The CDR3 has 11 residues. From germline, CDR1 is GTSNPN and CDR2 SVGIG (reference sequence). Trimming took 8 bases from V and 14 from J; bases not matched to a gene: 12. The CDR3 reads CALGEASGLYF. The CDR3 DNA is TGTGCCCTTGGGGAGGCTAGCGGGTTGTATTTT.

This chain connects TRBV4-1 to TRBJ1-1, with TRBD1 as a possible D gene (6 bases). V was shortened by 0 bases and J by 7 bases, with 12 bases between the two germline ends. Germline assignment: CDR1 MGHRA and CDR2 YSYEKL. This CDR3 has 14 residues. In DNA, the CDR3 is TGCGCCAGCAGCCAAGATCCAGGGGTTGGTGAAGCTTTCTTT. It specifies CASSQDPGVGEAFF.

CDR3 sequence: CASSHSTENTEAFF. The CDR3 DNA reads TGCGCCAGCAGCCATTCTACAGAGAACACTGAAGCTTTCTTT. This chain uses TRBV4-3 with TRBJ1-1, with D uncertain. The CDR3 spans 14 residues. The V and J ends lost 3 bases and 1 base respectively, with 9 bases between them. Germline CDR1 reads LGHNA; CDR2 reads YSLEER.

The chain has TRBV6-6 and TRBJ2-7, with 10 bases aligning to TRBD1. Germline V lookup: CDR1 MNHNY, CDR2 SVGAGI (reference sequence). The CDR3 sequence is 15 residues long. V was pared by 6 bases and J by 2 bases, with 7 bases of the junction left unmatched. For the CDR3, the DNA is TGTGCCAGCAGCTCCCCGGGACAGGGGACCTACGAGCAGTACTTC. It specifies CASSSPGQGTYEQYF.

V gene TRBV12-5 combines with J gene TRBJ2-7, with a possible D match to TRBD1 (5 bases). CDR3 length: 16 residues. Germline V gene lookup returns CDR1 LGHNT and CDR2 FRNRAP. The germline V and J ends were trimmed by 5 bases and 1 base, with 18 bases remaining between them. The CDR3 bases are TGTGCTAGTGGTCCCCTCGTTGTGGGGCCTTCCTACGAGCAGTACTTC. Amino acids: CASGPLVVGPSYEQYF.

The count of this clone is one. V gene TRBV7-2 combines with J gene TRBJ2-1; tentatively, D is TRBD2 (6 bases). CDR1 SGHTA and CDR2 FQGNSA come from the germline V gene. The ends were cut back, 3 bases at V and 9 bases at J, with 18 bases in the middle. The CDR3 contains 15 residues. In nucleotides, the CDR3 is TGTGCCAGCAGCTTGGGAACAGGTCGGGGAGGTGAGCAGTTCTTC. Protein product: CASSLGTGRGGEQFF.

The V call is TRBV14, the J call TRBJ2-7, with 9 nucleotides matching TRBD1. CDR3 size: 14 residues. V dropped 4 bases and J dropped 4; count of bases not matched to a gene: 5. Germline V gene lookup returns CDR1 SGHDN and CDR2 FVKESK. The CDR3, as DNA: TGTGCCAGCAGCCTTCCGGGACAGGGTTACGAGCAGTACTTC. Its translation is CASSLPGQGYEQYF.

The V gene is TRBV12-3 or TRBV12-4, the J gene TRBJ1-5; no definite D call. The CDR3 runs 12 residues. Trimming took 7 bases from V and 4 from J, leaving 8 bases between them. CDR3 bases: TGTGCCAGCACCGTTTCTAATCAGCCCCAGCATTTT. It translates to CASTVSNQPQHF.

The chain's CDR3 is CASSADGTVFEKLFF. CDR3 bases: TGCGCCAGCAGCGCCGACGGGACAGTGTTTGAAAAACTGTTTTTT. V usage is TRBV5-1 and J usage is TRBJ1-4; TRBD1 agrees at 7 bases. Per the germline V gene, CDR1 is SGHRS and CDR2 is YFSETQ. Trimming took 4 bases from V and 7 from J; bases not matched to a gene: 10. This CDR3 has 15 residues.

The chain employs TRBV9 and TRBJ2-5; TRBD1 agrees at 7 bases. The V gene end was trimmed by 4 bases and the J gene end by 4 bases; junction bases not matched to a gene: 7. In germline, CDR1 is SGDLS, CDR2 YYNGEE. The CDR3 has 14 residues. The chain's CDR3 is CASSSPGQRETQYF. Written as DNA, the CDR3 is TGTGCCAGCAGCTCACCGGGACAGCGAGAGACCCAGTACTTC.

This clone turned up a few times. The chain couples TRBV4-3 to TRBJ1-5, with D unresolved. The CDR3 contains 13 residues. Deletions cut 0 bases from V and 5 bases from J, with 5 bases between. CDR1 is LGHNA and CDR2 is YSLEER in the germline V gene. The CDR3 loop is CASSQDPDQPQHF. The CDR3 DNA is TGCGCCAGCAGCCAAGACCCGGATCAGCCCCAGCATTTT.